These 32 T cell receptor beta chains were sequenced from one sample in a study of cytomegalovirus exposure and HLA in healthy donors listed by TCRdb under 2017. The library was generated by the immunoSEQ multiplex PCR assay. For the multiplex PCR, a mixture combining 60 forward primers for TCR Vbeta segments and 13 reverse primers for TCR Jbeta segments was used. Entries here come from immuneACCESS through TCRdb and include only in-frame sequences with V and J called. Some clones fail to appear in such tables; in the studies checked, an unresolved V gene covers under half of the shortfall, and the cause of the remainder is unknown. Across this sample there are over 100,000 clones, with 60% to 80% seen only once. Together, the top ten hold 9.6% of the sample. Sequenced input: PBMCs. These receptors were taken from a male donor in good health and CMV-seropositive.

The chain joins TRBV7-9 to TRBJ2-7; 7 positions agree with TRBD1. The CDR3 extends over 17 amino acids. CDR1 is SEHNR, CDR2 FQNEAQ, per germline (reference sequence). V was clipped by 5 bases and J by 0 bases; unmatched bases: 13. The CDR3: CASSLGQARGPSYEQYF. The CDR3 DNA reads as TGTGCCAGCAGCCTCGGACAGGCTCGAGGGCCCTCCTACGAGCAGTACTTC.

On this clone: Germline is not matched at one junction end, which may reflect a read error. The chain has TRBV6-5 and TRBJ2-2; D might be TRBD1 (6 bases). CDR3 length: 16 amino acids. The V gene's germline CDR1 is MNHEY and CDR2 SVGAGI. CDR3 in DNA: TGTACCAGCAGTTACAGTGGGGGCCCGAGGACCGGGGAGCTGTTTTTT. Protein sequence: CTSSYSGGPRTGELFF.

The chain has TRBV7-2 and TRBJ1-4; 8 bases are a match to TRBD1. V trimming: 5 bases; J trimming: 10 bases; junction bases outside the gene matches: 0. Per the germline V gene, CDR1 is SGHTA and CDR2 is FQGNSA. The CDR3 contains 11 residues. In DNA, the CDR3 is TGTGCCAGCAGCACAGGGGGAAAACTGTTTTTT. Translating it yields CASSTGGKLFF.

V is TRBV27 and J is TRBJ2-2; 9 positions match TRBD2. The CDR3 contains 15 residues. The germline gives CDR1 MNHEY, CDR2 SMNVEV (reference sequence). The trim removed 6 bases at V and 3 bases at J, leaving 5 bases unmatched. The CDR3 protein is CASRLTSGYTGELFF. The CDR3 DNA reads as TGTGCCAGCAGGCTTACTAGCGGGTACACCGGGGAGCTGTTTTTT.

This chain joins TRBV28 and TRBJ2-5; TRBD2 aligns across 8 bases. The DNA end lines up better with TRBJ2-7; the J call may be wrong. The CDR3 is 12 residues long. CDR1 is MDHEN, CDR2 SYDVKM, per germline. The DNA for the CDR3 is TGTGCCAGCACGGGAGGGAAGTACGAGCAGTACTTC. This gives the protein CASTGGKYEQYF.

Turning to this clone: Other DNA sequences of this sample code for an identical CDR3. For the CDR3, the DNA is TGTGCCAGCAGTCGGGACAGCTACGAGCAGTACTTC. Translated, it gives CASSRDSYEQYF. The chain recombines TRBV2 with TRBJ2-7; 7 positions match TRBD1. The CDR3 has 12 residues. V lost 5 bases to trimming and J lost 3 bases; unmatched junction nucleotides: 1. The V gene's germline CDR1 is SNHLY and CDR2 FYNNEI.

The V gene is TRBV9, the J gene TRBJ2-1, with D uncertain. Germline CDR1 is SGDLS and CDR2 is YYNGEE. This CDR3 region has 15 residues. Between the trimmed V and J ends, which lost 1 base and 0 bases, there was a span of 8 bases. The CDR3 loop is CASSVRGSSYNEQFF. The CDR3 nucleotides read TGTGCCAGCAGCGTACGCGGAAGCTCCTACAATGAGCAGTTCTTC.

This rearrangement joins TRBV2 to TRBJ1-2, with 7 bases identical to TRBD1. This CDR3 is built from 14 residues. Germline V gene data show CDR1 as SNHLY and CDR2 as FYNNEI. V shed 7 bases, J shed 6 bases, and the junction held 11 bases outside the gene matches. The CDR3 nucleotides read TGTGCCAGCAATGCTAGGATGCAGGGGGATGGCTACACCTTC. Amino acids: CASNARMQGDGYTF. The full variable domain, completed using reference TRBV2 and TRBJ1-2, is EPEVTQTPSHQVTQMGQEVILRCVPISNHLYFYWYRQILGQKVEFLVSFYNNEISEKSEIFDDQFSVERPDGSNFTLKIRSTKLEDSAMYFCASNARMQGDGYTFGSGTRLTVV.

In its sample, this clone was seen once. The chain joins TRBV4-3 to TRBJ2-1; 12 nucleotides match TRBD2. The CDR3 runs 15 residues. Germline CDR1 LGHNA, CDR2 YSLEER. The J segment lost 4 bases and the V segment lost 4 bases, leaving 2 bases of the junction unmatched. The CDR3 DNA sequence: TGCGCCAGCAGCCTCGGACTAGCGGGGTACAATGAGCAGTTCTTC. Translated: CASSLGLAGYNEQFF.

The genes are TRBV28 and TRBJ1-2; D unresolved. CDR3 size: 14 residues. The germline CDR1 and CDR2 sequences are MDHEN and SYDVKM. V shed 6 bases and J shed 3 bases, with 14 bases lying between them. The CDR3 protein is CASSQRAPDYGYTF. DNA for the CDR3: TGTGCCAGCAGCCAGCGGGCGCCCGACTATGGCTACACCTTC.

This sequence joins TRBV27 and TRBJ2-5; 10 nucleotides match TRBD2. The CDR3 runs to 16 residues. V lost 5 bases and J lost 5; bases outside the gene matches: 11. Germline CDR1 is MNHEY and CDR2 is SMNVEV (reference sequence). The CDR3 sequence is CASSLRSGRAGETQYF. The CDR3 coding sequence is TGTGCCAGCAGTCTCCGCAGCGGGAGGGCCGGTGAGACCCAGTACTTC.

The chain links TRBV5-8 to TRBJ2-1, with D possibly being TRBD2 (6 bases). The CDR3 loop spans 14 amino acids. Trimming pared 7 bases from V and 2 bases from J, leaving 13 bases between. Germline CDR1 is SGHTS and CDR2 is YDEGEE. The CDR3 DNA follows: TGTGCCAGCTTTCCGGGGAGGACCTACAATGAGCAGTTCTTC. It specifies CASFPGRTYNEQFF.

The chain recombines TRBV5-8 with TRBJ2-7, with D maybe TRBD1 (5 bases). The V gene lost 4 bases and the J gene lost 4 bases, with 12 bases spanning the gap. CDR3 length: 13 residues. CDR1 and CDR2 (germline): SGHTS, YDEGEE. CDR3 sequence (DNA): TGTGCCAGCAGCCCCGGGCCAGGGTACGAGCAGTACTTC. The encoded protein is CASSPGPGYEQYF.

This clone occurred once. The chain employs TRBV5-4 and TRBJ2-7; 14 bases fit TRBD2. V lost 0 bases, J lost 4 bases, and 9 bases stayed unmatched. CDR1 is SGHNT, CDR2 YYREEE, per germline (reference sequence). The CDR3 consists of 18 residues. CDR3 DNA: TGTGCCAGCAGCTTGGTTGGGACTAGCGGGAGAAAAACTTACGAGCAGTACTTC. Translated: CASSLVGTSGRKTYEQYF.

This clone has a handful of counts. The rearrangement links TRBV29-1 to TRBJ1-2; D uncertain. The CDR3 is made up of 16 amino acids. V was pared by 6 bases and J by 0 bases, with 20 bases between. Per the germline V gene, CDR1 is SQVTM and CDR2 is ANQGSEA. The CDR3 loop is CSVQAPPQVANYGYTF. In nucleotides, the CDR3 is TGCAGCGTCCAGGCGCCCCCGCAGGTAGCTAACTATGGCTACACCTTC.

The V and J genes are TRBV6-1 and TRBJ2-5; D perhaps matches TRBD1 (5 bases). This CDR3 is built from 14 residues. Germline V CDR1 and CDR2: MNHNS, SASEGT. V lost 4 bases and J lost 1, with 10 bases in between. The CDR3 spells CASSGRQPQETQYF. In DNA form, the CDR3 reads TGTGCCAGCAGTGGAAGACAGCCCCAAGAGACCCAGTACTTC.

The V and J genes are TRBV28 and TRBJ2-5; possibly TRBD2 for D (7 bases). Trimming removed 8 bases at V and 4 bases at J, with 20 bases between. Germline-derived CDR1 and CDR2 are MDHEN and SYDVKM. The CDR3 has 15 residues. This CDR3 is CASQEGGRAGETQYF. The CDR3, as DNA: TGTGCCAGCCAGGAAGGGGGGAGGGCCGGAGAGACCCAGTACTTC.

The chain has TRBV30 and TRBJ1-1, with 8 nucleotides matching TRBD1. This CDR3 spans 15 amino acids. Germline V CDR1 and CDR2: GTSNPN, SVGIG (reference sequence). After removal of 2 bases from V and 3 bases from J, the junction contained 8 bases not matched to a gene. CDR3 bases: TGTGCCTGGAGTTCCCGGACAGGGTGGGACACTGAAGCTTTCTTT. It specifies CAWSSRTGWDTEAFF.

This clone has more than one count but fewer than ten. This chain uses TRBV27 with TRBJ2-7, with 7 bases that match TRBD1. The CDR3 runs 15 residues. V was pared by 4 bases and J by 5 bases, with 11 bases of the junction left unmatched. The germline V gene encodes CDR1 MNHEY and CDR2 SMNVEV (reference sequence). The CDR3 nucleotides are TGTGCCAGCAGTTCGCTTGTGGACAGGTCCCACGAGCAGTACTTC. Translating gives CASSSLVDRSHEQYF.

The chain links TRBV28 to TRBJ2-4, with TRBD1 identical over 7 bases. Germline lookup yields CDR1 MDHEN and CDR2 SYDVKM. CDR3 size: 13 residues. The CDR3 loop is CATGNGAKNIQYF. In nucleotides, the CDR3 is TGTGCGACAGGGAACGGCGCCAAAAACATTCAGTACTTC. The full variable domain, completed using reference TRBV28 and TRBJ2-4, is DVKVTQSSRYLVKRTGEKVFLECVQDMDHENMFWYRQDPGLGLRLIYFSYDVKMKEKGDIPEGYSVSREKKERFSLILESASTNQTSMYLCATGNGAKNIQYFGAGTRLSVL.

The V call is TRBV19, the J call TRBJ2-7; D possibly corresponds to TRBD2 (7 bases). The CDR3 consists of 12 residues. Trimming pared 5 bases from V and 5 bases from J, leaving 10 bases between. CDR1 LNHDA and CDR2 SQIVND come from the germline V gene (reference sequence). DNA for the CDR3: TGTGCCAGTAGTCCGGGGGGCCACGAGCAGTACTTC. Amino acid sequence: CASSPGGHEQYF.

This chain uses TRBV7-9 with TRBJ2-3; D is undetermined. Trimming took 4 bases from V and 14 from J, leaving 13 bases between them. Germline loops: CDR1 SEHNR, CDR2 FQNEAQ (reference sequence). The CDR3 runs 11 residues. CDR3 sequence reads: CASSSPDGLYF. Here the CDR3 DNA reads TGTGCCAGCAGCTCCCCAGATGGTTTGTATTTT.

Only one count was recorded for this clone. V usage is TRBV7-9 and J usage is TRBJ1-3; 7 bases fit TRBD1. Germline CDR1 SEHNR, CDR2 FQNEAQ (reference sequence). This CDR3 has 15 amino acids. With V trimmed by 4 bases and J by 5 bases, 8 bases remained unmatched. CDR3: CASSSRGIDRNTIYF. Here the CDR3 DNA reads TGTGCCAGCAGCTCCAGGGGGATCGATCGAAACACCATATATTTT.

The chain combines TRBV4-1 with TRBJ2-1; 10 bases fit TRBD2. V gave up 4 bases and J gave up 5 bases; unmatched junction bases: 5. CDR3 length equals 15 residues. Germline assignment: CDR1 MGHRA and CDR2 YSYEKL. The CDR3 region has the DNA TGCGCCAGCAGCCCCGGACTAGCGGACAACAATGAGCAGTTCTTC. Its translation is CASSPGLADNNEQFF.

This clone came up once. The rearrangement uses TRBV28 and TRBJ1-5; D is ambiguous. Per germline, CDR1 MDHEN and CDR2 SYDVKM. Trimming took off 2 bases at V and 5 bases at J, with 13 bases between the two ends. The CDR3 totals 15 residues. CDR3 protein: CASSLREGFDQPQHF. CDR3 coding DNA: TGTGCCAGCAGTTTAAGGGAGGGTTTCGATCAGCCCCAGCATTTT.

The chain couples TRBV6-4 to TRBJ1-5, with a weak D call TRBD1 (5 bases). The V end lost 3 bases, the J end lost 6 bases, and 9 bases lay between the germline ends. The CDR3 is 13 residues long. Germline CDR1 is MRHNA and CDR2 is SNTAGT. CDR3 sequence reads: CASSEIQGQPQHF. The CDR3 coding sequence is TGTGCCAGCAGTGAGATCCAGGGTCAGCCCCAGCATTTT.

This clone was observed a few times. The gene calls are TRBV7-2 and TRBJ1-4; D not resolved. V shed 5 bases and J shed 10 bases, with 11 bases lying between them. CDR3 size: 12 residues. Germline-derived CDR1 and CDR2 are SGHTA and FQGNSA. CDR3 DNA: TGTGCCAGCAGCCTCGAGGGAACAAAACTGTTTTTT. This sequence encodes CASSLEGTKLFF.

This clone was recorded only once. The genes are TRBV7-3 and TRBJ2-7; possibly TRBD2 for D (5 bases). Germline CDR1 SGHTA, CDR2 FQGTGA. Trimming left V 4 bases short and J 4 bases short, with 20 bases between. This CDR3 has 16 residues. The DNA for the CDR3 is TGTGCCAGCAGCTCCGGGGAGAATATCCTTAATTACGAGCAGTACTTC. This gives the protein CASSSGENILNYEQYF.

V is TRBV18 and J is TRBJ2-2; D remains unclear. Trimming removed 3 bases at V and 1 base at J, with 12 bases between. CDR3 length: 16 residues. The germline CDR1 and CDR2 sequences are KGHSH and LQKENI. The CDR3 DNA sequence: TGTGCCAGCTCACCTAGCCAGCTGAAGAACACCGGGGAGCTGTTTTTT. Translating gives CASSPSQLKNTGELFF.

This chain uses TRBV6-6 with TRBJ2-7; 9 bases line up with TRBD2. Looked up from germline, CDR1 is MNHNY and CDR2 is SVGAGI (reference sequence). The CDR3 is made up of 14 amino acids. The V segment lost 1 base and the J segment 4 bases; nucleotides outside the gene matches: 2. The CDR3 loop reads CASSYLAGVYEQYF. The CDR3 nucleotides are TGTGCCAGCAGTTACTTAGCGGGAGTTTACGAGCAGTACTTC.

The CDR3 DNA is TGCGCCAGCAGCCCCGGGACAGGGTCTCGGGAAAAACTGTTTTTT. Its protein is CASSPGTGSREKLFF. The rearrangement joins TRBV4-3 to TRBJ1-4; TRBD1 matches 9 bases. Per the germline V gene, CDR1 is LGHNA and CDR2 is YSLEER. The V gene end was trimmed by 4 bases and the J gene end by 8 bases; junction bases not matched to a gene: 8. The CDR3 is 15 amino acids.

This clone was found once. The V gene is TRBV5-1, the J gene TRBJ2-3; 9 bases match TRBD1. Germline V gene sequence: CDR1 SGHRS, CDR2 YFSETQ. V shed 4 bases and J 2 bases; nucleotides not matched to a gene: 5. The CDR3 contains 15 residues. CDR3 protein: CASSTTGGNTDTQYF. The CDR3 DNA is TGCGCCAGCAGCACCACAGGGGGCAACACAGATACGCAGTATTTT.